This record concerns one TCR beta chain sequence. Antigen unknown. The CDR3 has 14 residues. The data stem from a study of blood T cells in healthy people across ages. Study-wide results and limits: Age showed a roughly linear inverse relationship with TCR beta diversity per million T cells. Total diversity from one million sequenced T cells was likely underestimated.

A second PCR, run for roughly 7 to 12 cycles, used a sample-barcoded 5' primer plus a J-beta primer mix. One entry per CDR3 protein, called by TCRdb with MiXCR from the 5' RACE reads. The sample comprises approximately 1,000,000 distinct CDR3 sequences, less than 45% of which are singletons, and around 13% rests with the top ten. Sequencing was performed on blood. The receptor was derived from a man between 18 and 29 years old in good health. The chain joins TRBV21-1 to TRBJ2-1; the D segment call TRBD2 is taken from the table without a DNA check. The end of the DNA fits TRBJ2-7 better, so the J call may be wrong. TRBV21-1 is a listed pseudogene. The CDR3 DNA sequence: TGTGCCAGCCTGGGACGGCTGAGGTACAATGAGCAGTACTTC. Translating it yields CASLGRLRYNEQYF.